This T cell receptor beta chain comes out of a study of blood T cell repertoires in COVID-19. The wider study: The origin of the acute and convalescent COVID-19 samples was the United States, Italy and Spain. PBMCs, B-cell-depleted T cells, or T cells provided the cDNA or gDNA that made up the material.

In the source study's methods: Researchers report that nucleated cell counts were estimated from reference gene primer amplification. Sequencing was performed with immunoSEQ multiplex PCR; in TCRdb, only in-frame clones are kept and a portion is missing. The DNA was the basis for D and trimming; V, J and clone size are from that table. The sample has approximately 190,000 clones, about four fifths seen once. Germline loops: CDR1 MNHEY, CDR2 SVGAGI. V was pared by 8 bases and J by 0 bases, with 9 bases of the junction left unmatched. CDR3 length: 15 residues. A case of COVID-19 had been met by exposed participants within 2 weeks before study entry.

The sequencing input was PBMCs or T cells enriched from blood (not recorded which). This chain connects TRBV6-5 to TRBJ1-2; 7 bases map to TRBD1. The receptor was derived from a woman younger than 45 who had been exposed to COVID-19. This CDR3 reads CASEGTGTANYGYTF. The CDR3 DNA reads TGTGCCAGCGAGGGAACCGGGACAGCTAACTATGGCTACACCTTC.